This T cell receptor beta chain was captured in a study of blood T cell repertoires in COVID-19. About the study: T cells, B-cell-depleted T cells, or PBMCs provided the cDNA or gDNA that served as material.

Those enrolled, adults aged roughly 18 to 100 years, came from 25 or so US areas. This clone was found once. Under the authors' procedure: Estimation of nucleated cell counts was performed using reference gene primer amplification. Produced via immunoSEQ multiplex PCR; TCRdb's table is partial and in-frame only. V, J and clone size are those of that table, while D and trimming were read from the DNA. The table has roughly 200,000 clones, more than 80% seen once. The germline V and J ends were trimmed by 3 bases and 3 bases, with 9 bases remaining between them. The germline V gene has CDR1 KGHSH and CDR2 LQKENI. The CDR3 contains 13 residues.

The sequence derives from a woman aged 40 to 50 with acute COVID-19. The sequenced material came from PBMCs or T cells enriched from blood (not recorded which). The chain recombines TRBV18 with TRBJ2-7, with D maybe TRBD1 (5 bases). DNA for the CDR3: TGTGCCAGCTCACCTCGTAGGGGCTACGAGCAGTACTTC. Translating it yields CASSPRRGYEQYF. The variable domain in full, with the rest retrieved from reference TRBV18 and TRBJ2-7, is NAGVMQNPRHLVRRRGQEARLRCSPMKGHSHVYWYRQLPEEGLKFMVYLQKENIIDESGMPKERFSAEFPKEGPSILRIQQVVRGDSAAYFCASSPRRGYEQYFGPGTRLTVT.